This T cell receptor (beta chain) originates from a study of blood T cells in healthy people across ages (dated by TCRdb to the mid-2010s). Broadly, across the study: Template switching captured roughly one uniquely barcoded TCR beta cDNA molecule per two T cells in model experiments. To track age-related changes in TCR beta repertoire diversity, the study relied on deep sequencing normalized with unique cDNA molecular identifiers. For two donors (one aged 18 to 29 and one aged 80 or older), the study analyzed two additional independent replicas of 1 million unique cDNA reads from the same blood draw. Four age groups were formed from the donors: young (average about 15 years), middle-aged (approximately 41), aged (approximately 60) and long-lived (82). To avoid experimental bias, donors of different ages were randomly spread across the sequencing lanes.

The donors were 40 or so Caucasian individuals from Russia, aged roughly 6 to 100 years, who were systemically healthy. Each donor gave approximately 9.3 milliliters of peripheral blood, collected into EDTA-treated Vacutainer tubes. Ficoll-Paque density-gradient centrifugation was used to isolate PBMCs, with at least 7 million per sample. Trizol reagent was used to extract total RNA from the PBMCs, yielding at least 6 micrograms per sample. Naive CD45RAhigh/CD27high T cell percentages were measured by flow cytometry on a PBMC aliquot from every donor. In the case of this clonotype: Its antigen is unknown. Base qualities were left out, and no much larger clone turns up one base away.

V loses 5 bases, J loses 0 bases, and the germline ends lie 22 bases apart. Inclusive of the bounding cysteine and phenylalanine, the CDR3 is 18 residues long. Only CDR3 DNA remains: 54 bases, in frame from the first base. CDR1 and CDR2 are read off the germline V gene (reference sequence) as LNHDA and SQIVND. Library preparation was by 5' RACE. Sequencing was carried out with an Illumina HiSeq 2500. A second 7 to 11 cycle PCR used a sample-barcoded 5' primer and a J-beta primer mix. A unique molecular identifier was introduced onto each TCR beta cDNA molecule by a template-switch 5' adaptor carrying 12 random nucleotides. Each sample yielded at least 3 million CDR3-containing paired-end reads. First-strand cDNA was synthesized from all RNA with the Mint cDNA synthesis kit, primed by a TRBC-specific oligonucleotide. After uracil-DNA glycosylase treatment, a first 18-cycle PCR used universal primers M1SS and BC2_uni_R on all cDNA. Per the source publication's procedure: For normalization, 1 million high-quality reads, each with a distinct molecular identifier, were randomly selected from each sample. Instead of being binned into consensus sequences, reads that shared molecular identifiers were thrown out. CDR3 identification, clonotype clustering and error correction used MiTCR with a Q25 quality threshold and the strictest error-elimination algorithm. Lower-bound total TCR beta diversity was estimated with a nonparametric unseen species model using Euler transformation. TCRdb trimmed the raw reads at Q25, called clones with MiXCR and kept productive beta chains. Every distinct CDR3 protein forms one entry, paired with its most common genes and DNA. TCRdb's processing, not the authors', yielded these V and J calls. The table for this sample lists fewer than 900,000 distinct CDR3 sequences; more than 40% of them were counted only once. The ten largest clones add up to around a fifth of the sample.

On the study overall, not on this receptor specifically: Bulk unsorted PBMC profiling prevented conclusive comparison of naive and antigen-experienced compartments. The long-lived group showed more naive CD4+ T cells, fewer expanded clones and increased TCR diversity than the aged group, suggesting age selection. A strong correlation was found between observed TCR beta diversity and the percentage of naive T cells measured by flow cytometry. Observed TCR beta diversity per million T cells fell roughly linearly with age, and a significant reduction was already apparent by age around 36. Donor CMV infection status was unknown, potentially confounding age-related changes in expanded clonotypes. Estimates of total diversity based on one million sequenced T cells were regarded as lower bounds and as underestimates.

The rearranged segments are TRBV19 and TRBJ1-2; a tentative D match to TRBD1 spans 6 bases. The source of this sequence is a woman aged 55-69 years in good health. Material for sequencing was blood. The CDR3 protein sequence reads: CASSGYPGQKIANYGYTF. DNA sequence: TGTGCCAGTAGTGGATACCCCGGACAGAAGATAGCTAACTATGGCTACACCTTC.